A single sample is the source of the 18 T cell receptor beta chains below, sequenced in a study of CD8 T cells in ankylosing spondylitis. General study findings and limits: Characteristic, it appeared, of ankylosing spondylitis blood was a TCR beta motif of fewer than 10 highly homologous variants.

The antigens of these receptors remain unknown. TCRdb itself ran the 5' RACE reads through MiXCR, one entry per CDR3 protein. Of around 480,000 distinct CDR3 sequences listed, over 15% are singletons. Sample: blood, either unsorted or a sorted T cell fraction (not recorded which). The receptors originated from a male donor with ankylosing spondylitis.

This clonotype was counted a few times. V and J are TRBV29-1 and TRBJ1-3; D gene ambiguous. Trimming took 4 bases from V and 3 from J, leaving 10 bases between them. Looked up from germline, CDR1 is SQVTM and CDR2 is ANQGSEA. The CDR3 contains 13 residues. The CDR3: CSVASVGGNTIYF. The CDR3 DNA follows: TGCAGCGTTGCCTCCGTAGGTGGAAACACCATATATTTT.

This chain joins TRBV20-1 and TRBJ2-2, with TRBD2 matching over 11 bases. V shed 5 bases and J 5 bases; nucleotides not matched to a gene: 10. CDR1 is DFQATT, CDR2 SNEGSKA, per germline (reference sequence). The CDR3 length is 16 residues. The CDR3 DNA follows: TGCAGTGCTCGGGGACTAGCGGTAACGAGGACCGGGGAGCTGTTTTTT. Residues: CSARGLAVTRTGELFF.

This clonotype was observed a handful of times. V gene TRBV2 combines with J gene TRBJ2-1; tentatively, D is TRBD1 or TRBD2 (5 bases each). The CDR3 totals 14 residues. Trimming took 6 bases from V and 8 from J, leaving 17 bases between them. CDR1 SNHLY and CDR2 FYNNEI come from the germline V gene. Here the CDR3 reads CASRDNLPRDEQFF. CDR3 nucleotide sequence: TGTGCCAGCAGGGACAACCTTCCGCGGGATGAGCAGTTCTTC.

Only a few counts were recorded for this clonotype. The genes are TRBV2 and TRBJ1-5; 7 bases are shared with TRBD1. V lost 5 bases and J lost 6; bases outside the gene matches: 4. Germline loops: CDR1 SNHLY, CDR2 FYNNEI. The CDR3 is made up of 13 amino acids. The CDR3 sequence is CASSYRGAQPQHF. CDR3 coding DNA: TGTGCCAGCAGTTACAGGGGAGCTCAGCCCCAGCATTTT.

This clonotype turned up a few times. The chain links TRBV2 to TRBJ2-5; D is undetermined. The V end lost 1 base, the J end lost 10 bases, and 16 bases lay between the germline ends. Germline CDR1 is SNHLY and CDR2 is FYNNEI. The CDR3 contains 14 residues. CDR3 protein: CASSEGRLAFVQYF. DNA for the CDR3: TGTGCCAGCAGTGAAGGACGTCTCGCGTTTGTCCAGTACTTC. Filled out from reference TRBV2 and TRBJ2-5, the complete variable domain reads EPEVTQTPSHQVTQMGQEVILRCVPISNHLYFYWYRQILGQKVEFLVSFYNNEISEKSEIFDDQFSVERPDGSNFTLKIRSTKLEDSAMYFCASSEGRLAFVQYFGPGTRLLVL.

The chain uses TRBV5-1 and TRBJ2-4, with D perhaps being TRBD1 or TRBD2 (6 bases each). CDR1 is SGHRS, CDR2 YFSETQ, per germline. The CDR3 has 14 amino acids. V lost 0 bases to trimming and J lost 7 bases, with 11 bases between them. CDR3 bases: TGCGCCAGCAGCTTGGCCGGGGGCGCGAACATTCAGTACTTC. Protein sequence: CASSLAGGANIQYF.

The V call is TRBV10-3, the J call TRBJ1-1; D unresolved. Germline V CDR1 and CDR2: ENHRY, SYGVKD. The V and J ends lost 5 bases and 1 base respectively, with 11 bases between them. There are 14 residues in the CDR3. The CDR3 DNA reads TGTGCCATCAGTCGGGTGGGAGAGAACACTGAAGCTTTCTTT. Its translation is CAISRVGENTEAFF.

The V and J genes are TRBV20-1 and TRBJ1-2; D unresolved. Germline CDR1 and CDR2: DFQATT and SNEGSKA (reference sequence). CDR3 length: 14 amino acids. V lost 0 bases and J lost 6, with 14 bases in between. The CDR3 DNA sequence: TGCAGTGCTAGAGAGGGTAGCAGGAAGGATGGCTACACCTTC. It specifies CSAREGSRKDGYTF.

The J gene is TRBJ2-2, the V gene TRBV12-3 or TRBV12-4, with D perhaps TRBD1 (6 bases). V was clipped by 11 bases and J by 0 bases, with 28 bases between them. The CDR3 sequence is 19 residues long. In DNA form, the CDR3 reads TGTGCCTCCCCTAGGGGCCAGGGACAACTATCGACGAACACCGGGGAGCTGTTTTTT. It specifies CASPRGQGQLSTNTGELFF.

This clonotype appeared a few times. The chain joins TRBV20-1 to TRBJ2-1; 7 bases fit TRBD2. Germline assignment: CDR1 DFQATT and CDR2 SNEGSKA (reference sequence). CDR3 length: 13 residues. Written as DNA, the CDR3 is TGCTCCGGCGGGAGAAGCTCCTACAATGAGCAGTTCTTC. Translated, it gives CSGGRSSYNEQFF.

There are many counts of this clonotype. V is TRBV6-5 and J is TRBJ2-1, with a tentative D call TRBD1 (7 bases). V shed 1 base and J shed 3 bases, with 16 bases lying between them. The CDR3 covers 17 residues. In germline, CDR1 is MNHEY, CDR2 SVGAGI. The CDR3, as DNA: TGTGCCAGCAGTTACTTTAAGGGGGGACAGAACTACAATGAGCAGTTCTTC. This encodes CASSYFKGGQNYNEQFF.

The chain uses TRBV7-8 and TRBJ2-1; possible D gene TRBD2, 6 bases. This CDR3 is 15 amino acids long. With 3 bases removed from V and 4 bases from J, the gap between germline ends came to 13 bases. Germline V gives CDR1 SGHVS, CDR2 FQNEAQ. CDR3 in DNA: TGTGCCAGCAGCTTCAGAGTGGAGGGGTACAATGAGCAGTTCTTC. It codes for CASSFRVEGYNEQFF.

This clonotype was recorded a few times. The chain couples TRBV7-3 to TRBJ2-1; the D is unclear. The CDR3 length is 13 residues. Germline V gene lookup returns CDR1 SGHTA and CDR2 FQGTGA. The germline V and J ends were trimmed by 5 bases and 9 bases, with 14 bases remaining between them. The CDR3 loop reads CASSGLGWGEQFF. In nucleotides, the CDR3 is TGTGCCAGCAGCGGCCTCGGGTGGGGTGAGCAGTTCTTC.

J is TRBJ2-3 and V is TRBV20-1; D ambiguous. The length of the CDR3 is 11 residues. Looked up from germline, CDR1 is DFQATT and CDR2 is SNEGSKA (reference sequence). Trimming left V 3 bases short and J 6 bases short, with 7 bases between. CDR3 amino acids: CSASFRDTQYF. Here the CDR3 DNA reads TGCAGTGCTAGTTTCAGGGATACGCAGTATTTT.

There are a few counts of this clonotype. The rearrangement links TRBV6-2 or TRBV6-3 to TRBJ2-1; D unclear. CDR1 MNHEY and CDR2 SVGEGT come from the germline V gene. The CDR3 length is 13 residues. Trimming left V 8 bases short and J 0 bases short, with 8 bases between. The CDR3 bases are TGTGCCAGCGGAGCTGACTCCTACAATGAGCAGTTCTTC. This encodes CASGADSYNEQFF.

This clonotype appeared a single time. The junction departs from germline at one end; a sequencing error may be responsible. The chain has TRBV5-1 and TRBJ1-6; D is perhaps TRBD1 (5 bases). This CDR3 has 13 amino acids. Germline lookup yields CDR1 SGHRS and CDR2 YFSETQ. Written as DNA, the CDR3 is TGCGCCAGCAGCTCCCAGGGTACAGCACCCTTCCACTTT. It encodes CASSSQGTAPFHF. Complete variable domain (other parts from reference TRBV5-1 and TRBJ1-6): KAGVTQTPRYLIKTRGQQVTLSCSPISGHRSVSWYQQTPGQGLQFLFEYFSETQRNKGNFPGRFSGRQFSNSRSEMNVSTLELGDSALYLCASSSQGTAPFHFGNGTRLTVT.

CDR3 residues: CSAINLGRGGIYEQYF. The CDR3 nucleotides are TGCAGTGCTATCAACTTAGGGAGGGGGGGCATCTACGAGCAGTACTTC. The chain links TRBV20-1 to TRBJ2-7; D might be TRBD2 (7 bases). CDR3 size: 16 residues. The germline V and J ends were trimmed by 4 bases and 3 bases, with 22 bases remaining between them. Germline loops: CDR1 DFQATT, CDR2 SNEGSKA (reference sequence).

The chain employs TRBV20-1 and TRBJ2-5; possible D gene TRBD1, 5 bases. Looked up from germline, CDR1 is DFQATT and CDR2 is SNEGSKA (reference sequence). This CDR3 comprises 13 residues. Trimming pared 5 bases from V and 5 bases from J, leaving 15 bases between. CDR3 DNA: TGCAGTGCTCCACCCCAGGGAAAGGAGACCCAGTACTTC. Residues: CSAPPQGKETQYF.